Sequencing of this T cell receptor beta chain was carried out in a study of neurological immune-mediated disorders. The CDR3 has 14 amino acids. Trimming pared 5 bases from V and 3 bases from J, leaving 13 bases between. This clonotype was detected ten times or more. TCRdb processed the 5' RACE reads anew with MiXCR; each CDR3 protein has one entry. The sample lists tens of thousands of distinct CDR3 sequences, 13% to 15% occurring once. Among the participants, healthy controls were blood bank volunteers in Maryland, USA. Sample: PBMCs. The clonotype was recovered from a woman in her forties or fifties in good health. The rearrangement uses TRBV12-3 or TRBV12-4 and TRBJ1-1, with TRBD1 as a possible D gene (6 bases). The CDR3 nucleotides read TGTGCCAGCAGTCTACAGGGAGAGTACACTGAAGCTTTCTTT. Its protein is CASSLQGEYTEAFF.